The rows below give T cell receptor beta chains drawn from one sample of a study of HIV-infected children after antiretroviral therapy interruption. TCRdb used MiXCR to reprocess the 3' RACE reads, holding one entry per CDR3 protein. Here the sample spans roughly 46,000 distinct CDR3 sequences, approximately 4% being singletons. The sequences come from CD45RA+ CD4+ T cells from PBMCs, pooled from several time points, collected from a donor given antiretroviral therapy, either interrupted or continuous. The receptors were gathered from a pool of human donors with HIV. CDR3s include the opening cysteine and the closing phenylalanine or tryptophan.

TRBV5-1	TRBJ1-1	CASSEGPKGEAFF
TRBV3-1	TRBJ2-2	CASSQRGRGTGELFF
TRBV29-1	TRBJ2-7	CSVEVERIGEQYF
TRBV3-1	TRBJ2-3	CASSHRSTDTQYF
TRBV18	TRBJ2-3	CASSPFRAQDTQYF
TRBV5-1	TRBJ2-2	CASSLETSNTGELFF
TRBV24-1	TRBJ2-4	CATSDPYRDTSPF
TRBV6-6	TRBJ1-1	CASSYGGRGSNTEAFF
TRBV6-1	TRBJ1-5	CASSLDRFGNQPQHF
TRBV25-1	TRBJ2-7	CASRQTGEASEQYF
TRBV10-1	TRBJ2-3	CASSESLAGGSKDTQYF
TRBV5-1	TRBJ1-2	CASSPGQTHGYTF
TRBV15	TRBJ2-3	CATSILGTLEPYF
TRBV28	TRBJ2-3	CASGSWAGGETDTQYF
TRBV12-3/TRBV12-4	TRBJ2-3	CASSFPPSSGGSTDTQYF
TRBV14	TRBJ1-1	CASSQVSNSHEAFF
TRBV28	TRBJ1-1	CASSPPGTVNTEAFF
TRBV28	TRBJ1-4	CASTRGGDNEKLFF
TRBV11-3	TRBJ2-7	CASSRRGVGRPTSSYEQYF
TRBV6-6	TRBJ2-7	CASSTTRQGRTYEQYF
TRBV12-3/TRBV12-4	TRBJ1-5	CASLQGPGNQPQHF
TRBV12-3/TRBV12-4	TRBJ1-1	CASRERLLNTEAFF
TRBV4-1	TRBJ1-2	CASSQGSRGYTF
TRBV5-1	TRBJ2-7	CASSLEGRSEQYF
TRBV3-1	TRBJ1-2	CASSQLESYGYTF
TRBV4-2	TRBJ1-1	CASSQTGAVSTEAFF
TRBV20-1	TRBJ2-7	CSARDLLVTTGEQYF
TRBV12-3/TRBV12-4	TRBJ2-2	CASTSFPNTGELFF
TRBV12-3/TRBV12-4	TRBJ2-7	CASSSERYSYEQYF
TRBV11-2	TRBJ2-2	CASSLAPNTGELFF
TRBV7-9	TRBJ1-2	CASSLNGLSYGYTF
TRBV28	TRBJ2-5	CASSPGTFAETQYF
TRBV10-1	TRBJ2-1	CASSRGSYNEQFF
TRBV2	TRBJ2-6	CASSEESGANVLTF
TRBV18	TRBJ1-5	CASSPEGSNQPQHF
TRBV7-2	TRBJ1-4	CASSPYREFGEKLFF
TRBV29-1	TRBJ2-3	CSVEDPDPSGGPKVTDTQYF
TRBV20-1	TRBJ1-1	CSAKGSLNTEAFF
TRBV6-5	TRBJ1-1	CASAETGGGIEAFF
TRBV4-2	TRBJ2-7	CASSRRAVGDEQYF
TRBV19	TRBJ1-2	CASTPGAEGYTF
TRBV12-3/TRBV12-4	TRBJ1-6	CASSPTVNSPLHF
TRBV7-9	TRBJ2-1	CASSSRTSGKREQFF
TRBV12-3/TRBV12-4	TRBJ1-5	CASSRLPQGSNQPQHF
TRBV28	TRBJ2-7	CASSLLVGDEQYF
TRBV2	TRBJ2-2	CASRPAGGPYGELFF
TRBV3-1	TRBJ2-5	CASSQFGETQYF
TRBV28	TRBJ2-1	CASSPAGREQFF
TRBV7-9	TRBJ1-1	CASSHLLTGPNTEAFF
TRBV29-1	TRBJ1-1	CSVEQGGFSAEAFF
TRBV20-1	TRBJ1-1	CSARAGTTNTEAFF
TRBV28	TRBJ2-5	CASSLPGQDPGGAQYF
TRBV7-2	TRBJ1-5	CASSLPRNSNQPQHF
TRBV28	TRBJ2-3	CASSIKGPTTRTDTQYF
TRBV10-1	TRBJ1-2	CASSESTNYGYTF
TRBV2	TRBJ1-2	CASRTAAARRSYTF
TRBV29-1	TRBJ1-2	CSVADYGYTF
TRBV3-1	TRBJ1-1	CASRQAGTMNTEAFF
TRBV10-3	TRBJ2-3	CATRTSGFGKSDTQYF
TRBV13	TRBJ1-2	CASSTGTFYGYTF